A single sample is the source of the 2 T cell receptor beta chains below, sequenced in a study of blood T cell repertoires in COVID-19 (dated by TCRdb to 2018 to 2021). Library preparation was by the immunoSEQ multiplex PCR assay. TCRdb obtained this table from immuneACCESS and retained in-frame rearrangements with V and J assigned. These tables miss some clones; where compared with another copy, unresolved V genes account for less than half of the shortfall, and the remainder is unexplained. This sample has 250,000 to 400,000 clones in its table, and around 84% of those were observed once. Around 2% of the sample is in the top ten clones. Sequenced: PBMCs or T cells enriched from blood (not recorded which). The receptor source for this set is a woman aged 25 to 39 who had been exposed to COVID-19.

The chain carries TRBV14 and TRBJ1-1; 8 bases map to TRBD1. After removal of 4 bases from V and 5 bases from J, the junction contained 9 bases not matched to a gene. This CDR3 contains 15 residues. Per germline, CDR1 SGHDN and CDR2 FVKESK. This CDR3 reads CASSPRTGFGTEAFF. Written as DNA, the CDR3 is TGTGCCAGCAGCCCGAGGACAGGGTTCGGTACTGAAGCTTTCTTT.

The chain recombines TRBV7-9 with TRBJ2-1; TRBD2 aligns across 7 bases. CDR1 is SEHNR and CDR2 is FQNEAQ in the germline V gene (reference sequence). Unmatched junction bases numbered 7, after V lost 3 bases and J lost 8 bases. CDR3 size: 14 residues. CDR3 amino acids: CASSFPGGGHEQFF. CDR3 sequence (DNA): TGTGCCAGCAGCTTCCCGGGAGGCGGCCATGAGCAGTTCTTC. The full variable domain, in which reference TRBV7-9 and TRBJ2-1 provide the parts outside the CDR3, is DTGVSQNPRHKITKRGQNVTFRCDPISEHNRLYWYRQTLGQGPEFLTYFQNEAQLEKSRLLSDRFSAERPKGSFSTLEIQRTEQGDSAMYLCASSFPGGGHEQFFGPGTRLTVL.